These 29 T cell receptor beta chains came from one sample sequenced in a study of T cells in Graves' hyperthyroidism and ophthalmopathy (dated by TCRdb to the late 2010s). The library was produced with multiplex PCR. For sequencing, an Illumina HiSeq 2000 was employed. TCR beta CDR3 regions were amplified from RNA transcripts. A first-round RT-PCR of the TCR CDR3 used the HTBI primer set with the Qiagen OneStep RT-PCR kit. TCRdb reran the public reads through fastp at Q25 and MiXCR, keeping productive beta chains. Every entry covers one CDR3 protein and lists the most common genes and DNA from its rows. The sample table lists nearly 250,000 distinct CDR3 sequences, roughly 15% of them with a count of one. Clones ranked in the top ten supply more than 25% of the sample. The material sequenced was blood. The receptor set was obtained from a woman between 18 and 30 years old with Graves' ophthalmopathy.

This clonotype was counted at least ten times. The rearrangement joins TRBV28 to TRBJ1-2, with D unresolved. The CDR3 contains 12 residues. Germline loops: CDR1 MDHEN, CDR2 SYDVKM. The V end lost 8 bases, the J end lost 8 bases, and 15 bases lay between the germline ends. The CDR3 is CASSGQGRGYTF. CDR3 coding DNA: TGTGCCAGCTCGGGTCAAGGGCGAGGCTACACCTTC.

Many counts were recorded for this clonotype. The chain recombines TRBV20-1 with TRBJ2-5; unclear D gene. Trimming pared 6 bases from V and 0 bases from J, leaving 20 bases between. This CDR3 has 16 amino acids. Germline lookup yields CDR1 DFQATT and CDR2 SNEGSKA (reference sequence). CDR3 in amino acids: CSARTKGQVYQETQYF. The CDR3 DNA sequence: TGCAGTGCCCGAACGAAAGGCCAAGTGTACCAAGAGACCCAGTACTTC.

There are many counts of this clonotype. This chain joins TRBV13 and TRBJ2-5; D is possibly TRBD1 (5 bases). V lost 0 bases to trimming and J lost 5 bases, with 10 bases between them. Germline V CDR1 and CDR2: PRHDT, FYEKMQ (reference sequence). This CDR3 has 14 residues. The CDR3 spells CASSLGRAGETQYF. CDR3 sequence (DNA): TGTGCCAGCAGCTTAGGCCGGGCAGGGGAGACCCAGTACTTC.

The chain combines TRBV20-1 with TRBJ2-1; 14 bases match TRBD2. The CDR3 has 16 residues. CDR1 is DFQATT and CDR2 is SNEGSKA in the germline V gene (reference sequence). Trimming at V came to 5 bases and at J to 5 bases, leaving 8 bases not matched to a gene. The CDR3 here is CSAGLAGGPGDNEQFF. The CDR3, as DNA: TGCAGTGCTGGACTAGCGGGAGGCCCCGGGGACAATGAGCAGTTCTTC.

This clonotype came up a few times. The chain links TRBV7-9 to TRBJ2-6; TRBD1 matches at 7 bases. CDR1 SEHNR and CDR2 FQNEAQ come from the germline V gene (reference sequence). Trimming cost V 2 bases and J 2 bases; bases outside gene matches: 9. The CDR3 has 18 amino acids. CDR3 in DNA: TGTGCCAGCAGCTTAACAGGGGCGCTTATTACTGGGGCCAACGTCCTGACTTTC. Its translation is CASSLTGALITGANVLTF.

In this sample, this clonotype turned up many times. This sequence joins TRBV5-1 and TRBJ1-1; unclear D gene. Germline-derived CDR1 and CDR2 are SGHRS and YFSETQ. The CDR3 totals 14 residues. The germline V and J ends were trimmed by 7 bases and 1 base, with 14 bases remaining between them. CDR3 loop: CASGPGRTNTEAFF. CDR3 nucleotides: TGCGCCAGCGGCCCCGGCAGGACGAACACTGAAGCTTTCTTT.

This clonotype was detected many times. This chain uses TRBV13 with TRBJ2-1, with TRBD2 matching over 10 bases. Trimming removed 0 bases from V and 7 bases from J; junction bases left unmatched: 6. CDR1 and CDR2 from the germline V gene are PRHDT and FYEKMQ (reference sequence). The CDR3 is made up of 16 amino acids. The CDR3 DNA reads TGTGCCAGCAGCTTAGGTAGGCTAGCGGGGGCGAATGAGCAGTTCTTC. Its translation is CASSLGRLAGANEQFF.

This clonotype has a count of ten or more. The CDR3 protein is CASSLGTFNEQFF. For the CDR3, the DNA is TGTGCCAGCAGCCTCGGGACATTCAATGAGCAGTTCTTC. J is TRBJ2-1 and V is TRBV11-2; TRBD1 is a possible D gene (6 bases). Germline values: CDR1 SGHAT, CDR2 FQNNGV. V was clipped by 5 bases and J by 6 bases, with 11 bases between them. CDR3 length equals 13 residues.

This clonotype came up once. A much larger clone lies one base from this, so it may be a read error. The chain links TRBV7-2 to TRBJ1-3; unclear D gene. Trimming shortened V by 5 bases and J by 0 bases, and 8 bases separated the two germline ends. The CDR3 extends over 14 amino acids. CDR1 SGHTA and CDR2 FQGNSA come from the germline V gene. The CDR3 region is CASSMSTSGNTIYF. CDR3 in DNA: TGTGCCAGCAGCATGAGTACCTCTGGAAACACCATATATTTT. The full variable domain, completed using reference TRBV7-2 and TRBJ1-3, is GAGVSQSPSNKVTEKGKDVELRCDPISGHTALYWYRQSLGQGLEFLIYFQGNSAPDKSGLPSDRFSAERTGGSVSTLTIQRTQQEDSAVYLCASSMSTSGNTIYFGEGSWLTVV.

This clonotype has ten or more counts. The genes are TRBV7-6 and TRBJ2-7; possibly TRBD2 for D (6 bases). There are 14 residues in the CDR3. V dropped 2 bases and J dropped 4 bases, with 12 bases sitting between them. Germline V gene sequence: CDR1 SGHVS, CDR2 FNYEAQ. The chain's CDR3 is CASSLFGGEYEQYF. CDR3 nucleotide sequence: TGTGCCAGCAGCTTATTCGGGGGAGAGTACGAGCAGTACTTC.

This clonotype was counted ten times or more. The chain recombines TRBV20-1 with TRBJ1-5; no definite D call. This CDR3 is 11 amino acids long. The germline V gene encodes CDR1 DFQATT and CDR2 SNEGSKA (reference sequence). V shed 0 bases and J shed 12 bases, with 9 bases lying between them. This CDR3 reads CSARDGRFQHF. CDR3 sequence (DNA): TGCAGTGCTAGAGATGGGAGGTTCCAGCATTTT.

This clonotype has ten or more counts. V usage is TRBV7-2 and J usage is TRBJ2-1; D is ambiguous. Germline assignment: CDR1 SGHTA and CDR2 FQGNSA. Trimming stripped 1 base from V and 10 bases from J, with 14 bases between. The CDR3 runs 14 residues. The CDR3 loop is CASSLVADGGEQFF. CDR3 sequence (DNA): TGTGCCAGCAGCTTAGTAGCCGACGGCGGAGAGCAGTTCTTC.

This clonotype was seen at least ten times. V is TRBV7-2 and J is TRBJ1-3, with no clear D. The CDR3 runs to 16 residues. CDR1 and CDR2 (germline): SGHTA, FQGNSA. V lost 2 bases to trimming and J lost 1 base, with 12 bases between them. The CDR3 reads CASSLNAGSSGNTIYF. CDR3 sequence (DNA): TGTGCCAGCAGCTTAAATGCGGGTTCGTCTGGAAACACCATATATTTT.

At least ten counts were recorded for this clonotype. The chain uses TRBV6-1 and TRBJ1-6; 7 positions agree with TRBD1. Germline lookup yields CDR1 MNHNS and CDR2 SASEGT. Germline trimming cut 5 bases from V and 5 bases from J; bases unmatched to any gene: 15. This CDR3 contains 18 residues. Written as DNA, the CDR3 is TGTGCCAGCAGTTCCCTGTTGCTTGTAGGGGGCCATAATTCACCCCTCCACTTT. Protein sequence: CASSSLLLVGGHNSPLHF.

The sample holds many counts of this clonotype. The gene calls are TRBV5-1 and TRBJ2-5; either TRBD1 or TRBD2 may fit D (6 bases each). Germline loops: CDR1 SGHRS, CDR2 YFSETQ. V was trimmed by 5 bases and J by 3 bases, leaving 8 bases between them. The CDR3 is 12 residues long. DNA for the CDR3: TGCGCCAGCAGTAGGGGGGAAGAGACCCAGTACTTC. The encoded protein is CASSRGEETQYF.

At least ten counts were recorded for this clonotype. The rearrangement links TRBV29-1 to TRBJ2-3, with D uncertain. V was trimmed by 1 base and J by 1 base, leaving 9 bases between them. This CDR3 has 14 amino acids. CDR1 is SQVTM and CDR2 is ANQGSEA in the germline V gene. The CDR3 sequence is CSVEGRQGTDTQYF. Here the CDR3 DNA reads TGCAGCGTTGAAGGTCGGCAGGGCACAGATACGCAGTATTTT.

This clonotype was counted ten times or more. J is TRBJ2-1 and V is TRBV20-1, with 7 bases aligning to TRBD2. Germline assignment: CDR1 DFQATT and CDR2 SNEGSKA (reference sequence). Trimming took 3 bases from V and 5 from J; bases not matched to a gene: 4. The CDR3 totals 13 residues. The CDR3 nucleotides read TGCAGTGCTAGTGGCGGGAGCAACAATGAGCAGTTCTTC. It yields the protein CSASGGSNNEQFF.

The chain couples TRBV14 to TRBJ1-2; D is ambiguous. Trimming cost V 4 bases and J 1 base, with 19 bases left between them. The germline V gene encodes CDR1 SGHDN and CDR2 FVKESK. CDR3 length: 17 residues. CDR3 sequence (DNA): TGTGCCAGCAGCCTACAACCCCACGACGTCAATAACTATGGCTACACCTTC. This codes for CASSLQPHDVNNYGYTF. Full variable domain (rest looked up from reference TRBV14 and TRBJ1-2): EAGVTQFPSHSVIEKGQTVTLRCDPISGHDNLYWYRRVMGKEIKFLLHFVKESKQDESGMPNNRFLAERTGGTYSTLKVQPAELEDSGVYFCASSLQPHDVNNYGYTFGSGTRLTVV.

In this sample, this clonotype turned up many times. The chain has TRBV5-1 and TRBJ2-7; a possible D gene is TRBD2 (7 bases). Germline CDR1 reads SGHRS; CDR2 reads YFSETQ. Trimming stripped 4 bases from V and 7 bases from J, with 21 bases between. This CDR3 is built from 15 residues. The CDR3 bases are TGCGCCAGCAGCCCCAACGCGGGGGCGCCGGAAGAGCAGTACTTC. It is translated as CASSPNAGAPEEQYF.

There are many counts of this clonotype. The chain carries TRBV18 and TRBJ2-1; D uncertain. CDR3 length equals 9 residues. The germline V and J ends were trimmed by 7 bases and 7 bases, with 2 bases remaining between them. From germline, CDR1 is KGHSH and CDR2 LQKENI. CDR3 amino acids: CASLNEQFF. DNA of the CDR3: TGTGCCAGCTTAAATGAGCAGTTCTTC.

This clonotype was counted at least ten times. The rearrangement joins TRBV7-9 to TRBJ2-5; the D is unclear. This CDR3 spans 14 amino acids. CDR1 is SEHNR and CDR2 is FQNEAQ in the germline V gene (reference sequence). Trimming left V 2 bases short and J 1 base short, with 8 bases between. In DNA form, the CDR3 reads TGTGCCAGCAGCTTAATCTACTCCCAAGAGACCCAGTACTTC. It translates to CASSLIYSQETQYF.

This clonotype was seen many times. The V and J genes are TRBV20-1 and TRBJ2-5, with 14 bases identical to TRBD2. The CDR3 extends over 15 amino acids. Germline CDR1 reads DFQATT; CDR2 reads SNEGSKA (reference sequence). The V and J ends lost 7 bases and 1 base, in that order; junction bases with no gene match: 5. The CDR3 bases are TGCAGTGGCGTGGGACTAGCGGGGGCCCAAGAGACCCAGTACTTC. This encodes CSGVGLAGAQETQYF.

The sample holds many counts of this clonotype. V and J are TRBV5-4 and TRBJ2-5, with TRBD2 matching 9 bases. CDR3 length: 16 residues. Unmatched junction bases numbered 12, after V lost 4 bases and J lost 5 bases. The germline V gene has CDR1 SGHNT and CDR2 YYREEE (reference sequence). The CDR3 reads CASSTMTGLAVETQYF. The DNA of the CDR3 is TGTGCCAGCAGCACGATGACGGGACTAGCTGTGGAGACCCAGTACTTC.

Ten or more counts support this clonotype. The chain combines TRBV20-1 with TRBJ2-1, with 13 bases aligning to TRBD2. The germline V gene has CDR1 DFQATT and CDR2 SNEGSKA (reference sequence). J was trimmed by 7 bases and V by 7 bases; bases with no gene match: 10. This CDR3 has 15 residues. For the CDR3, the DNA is TGCAGTGTTTCGAACCCGGGACTAGCGGGGAATGAGCAGTTCTTC. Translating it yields CSVSNPGLAGNEQFF.

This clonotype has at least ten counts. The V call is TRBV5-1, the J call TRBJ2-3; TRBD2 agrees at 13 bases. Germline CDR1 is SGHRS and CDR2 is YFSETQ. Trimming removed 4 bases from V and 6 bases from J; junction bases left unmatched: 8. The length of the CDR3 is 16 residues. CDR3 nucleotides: TGCGCCAGCAGCCCCGGACTAGCGGGAGCTCTCGATACGCAGTATTTT. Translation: CASSPGLAGALDTQYF.

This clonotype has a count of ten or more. The CDR3 sequence is CASSLARGIFHEQYF. CDR3 nucleotide sequence: TGTGCCAGCAGCTTAGCGAGGGGGATATTCCACGAGCAGTACTTC. The V and J genes are TRBV7-2 and TRBJ2-7, with D possibly matching TRBD1 (6 bases). V lost 0 bases and J lost 5, with 14 bases in between. The CDR3 spans 15 residues. CDR1 is SGHTA, CDR2 FQGNSA, per germline. Looking up the rest from reference TRBV7-2 and TRBJ2-7 gives the full variable domain: GAGVSQSPSNKVTEKGKDVELRCDPISGHTALYWYRQSLGQGLEFLIYFQGNSAPDKSGLPSDRFSAERTGGSVSTLTIQRTQQEDSAVYLCASSLARGIFHEQYFGPGTRLTVT.

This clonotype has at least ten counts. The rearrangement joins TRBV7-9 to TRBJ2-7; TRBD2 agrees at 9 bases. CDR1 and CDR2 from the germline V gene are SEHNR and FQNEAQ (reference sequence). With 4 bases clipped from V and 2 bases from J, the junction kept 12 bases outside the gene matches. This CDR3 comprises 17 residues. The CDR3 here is CASSSVIAGETAYEQYF. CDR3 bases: TGTGCCAGCAGCTCGGTAATAGCGGGAGAAACGGCCTACGAGCAGTACTTC. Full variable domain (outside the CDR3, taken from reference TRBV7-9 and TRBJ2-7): DTGVSQNPRHKITKRGQNVTFRCDPISEHNRLYWYRQTLGQGPEFLTYFQNEAQLEKSRLLSDRFSAERPKGSFSTLEIQRTEQGDSAMYLCASSSVIAGETAYEQYFGPGTRLTVT.

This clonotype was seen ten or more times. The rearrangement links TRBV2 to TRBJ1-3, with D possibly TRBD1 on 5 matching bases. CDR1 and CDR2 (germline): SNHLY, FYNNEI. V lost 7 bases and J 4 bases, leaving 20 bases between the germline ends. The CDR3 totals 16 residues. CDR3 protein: CASTLQGTLSGNTIYF. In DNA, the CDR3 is TGTGCCAGCACTCTGCAGGGAACCCTCTCCGGAAACACCATATATTTT.

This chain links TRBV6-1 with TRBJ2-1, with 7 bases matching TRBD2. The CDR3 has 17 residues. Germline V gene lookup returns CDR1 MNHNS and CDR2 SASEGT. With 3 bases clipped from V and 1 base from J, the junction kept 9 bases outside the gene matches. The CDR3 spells CASSEGGPWASYNEQFF. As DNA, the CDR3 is TGTGCCAGCAGTGAGGGAGGGCCGTGGGCGTCCTACAATGAGCAGTTCTTC.